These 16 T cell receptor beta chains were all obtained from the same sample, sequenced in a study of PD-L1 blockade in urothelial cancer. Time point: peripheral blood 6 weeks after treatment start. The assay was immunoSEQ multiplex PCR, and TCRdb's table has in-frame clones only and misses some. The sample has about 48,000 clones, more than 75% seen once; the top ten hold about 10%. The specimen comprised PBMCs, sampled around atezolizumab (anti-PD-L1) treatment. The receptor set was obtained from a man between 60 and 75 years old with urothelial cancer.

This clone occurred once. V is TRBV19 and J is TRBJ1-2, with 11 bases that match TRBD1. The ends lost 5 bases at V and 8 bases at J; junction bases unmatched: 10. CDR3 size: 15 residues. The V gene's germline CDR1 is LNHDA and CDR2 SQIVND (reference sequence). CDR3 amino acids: CASSVPPGQGVGYTF. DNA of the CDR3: TGTGCCAGTAGTGTCCCTCCGGGACAGGGGGTCGGCTACACCTTC. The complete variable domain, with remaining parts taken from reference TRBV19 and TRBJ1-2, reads DGGITQSPKYLFRKEGQNVTLSCEQNLNHDAMYWYRQDPGQGLRLIYYSQIVNDFQKGDIAEGYSVSREKKESFPLTVTSAQKNPTAFYLCASSVPPGQGVGYTFGSGTRLTVV.

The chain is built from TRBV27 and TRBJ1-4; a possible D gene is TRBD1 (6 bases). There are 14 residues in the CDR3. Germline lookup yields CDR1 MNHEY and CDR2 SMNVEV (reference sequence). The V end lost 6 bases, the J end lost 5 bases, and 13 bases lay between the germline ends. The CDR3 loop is CASRSRGANEKLFF. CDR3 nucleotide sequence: TGTGCCAGCAGGAGCAGGGGCGCGAATGAAAAACTGTTTTTT.

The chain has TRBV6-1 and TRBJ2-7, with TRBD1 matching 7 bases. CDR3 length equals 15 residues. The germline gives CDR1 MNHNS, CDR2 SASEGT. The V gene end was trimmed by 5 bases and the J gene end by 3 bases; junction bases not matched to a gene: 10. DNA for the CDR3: TGTGCCAGCAGTCTACTTCCTCAGGGGGTCTACGAGCAGTACTTC. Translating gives CASSLLPQGVYEQYF.

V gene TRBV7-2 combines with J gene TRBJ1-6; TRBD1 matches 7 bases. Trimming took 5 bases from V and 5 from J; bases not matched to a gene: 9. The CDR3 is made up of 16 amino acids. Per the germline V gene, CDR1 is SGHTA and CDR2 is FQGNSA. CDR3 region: CASSTWAGTDNSPLHF. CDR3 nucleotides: TGTGCCAGCAGCACTTGGGCCGGGACAGATAATTCACCCCTCCACTTT.

The CDR3 reads CASSKDRVGGYTF. The CDR3, as DNA: TGTGCCAGCAGCAAGGACAGGGTCGGTGGCTACACCTTC. The V call is TRBV5-6, the J call TRBJ1-2, with 8 bases lining up with TRBD1. With V trimmed by 4 bases and J by 7 bases, 6 bases remained unmatched. From germline, CDR1 is SGHDT and CDR2 YYEEEE. CDR3 size: 13 residues.

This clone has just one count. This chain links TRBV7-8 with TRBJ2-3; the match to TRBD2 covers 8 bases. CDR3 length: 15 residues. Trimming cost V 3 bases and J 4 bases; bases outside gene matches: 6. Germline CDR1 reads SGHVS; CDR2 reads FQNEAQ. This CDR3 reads CASSLAGGEADTQYF. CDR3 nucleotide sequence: TGTGCCAGCAGCTTGGCGGGGGGCGAGGCAGATACGCAGTATTTT.

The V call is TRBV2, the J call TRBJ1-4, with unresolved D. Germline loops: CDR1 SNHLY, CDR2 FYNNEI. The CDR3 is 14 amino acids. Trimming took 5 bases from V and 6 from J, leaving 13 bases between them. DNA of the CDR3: TGTGCCAGCAGTCAGGACGGGAGGGATGAAAAACTGTTTTTT. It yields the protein CASSQDGRDEKLFF.

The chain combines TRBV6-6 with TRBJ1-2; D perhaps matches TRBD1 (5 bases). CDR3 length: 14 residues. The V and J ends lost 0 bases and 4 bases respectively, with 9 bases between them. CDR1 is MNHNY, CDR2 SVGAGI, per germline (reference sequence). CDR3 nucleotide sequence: TGTGCCAGCAGTTACTCTACAGGCTTCTATGGCTACACCTTC. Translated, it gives CASSYSTGFYGYTF.

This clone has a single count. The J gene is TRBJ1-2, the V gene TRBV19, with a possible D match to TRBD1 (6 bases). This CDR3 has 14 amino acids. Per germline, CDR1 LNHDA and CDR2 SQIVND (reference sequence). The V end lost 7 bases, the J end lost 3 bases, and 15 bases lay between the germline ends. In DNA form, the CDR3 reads TGTGCCAGTAATCCGGACAGTTGGGACTATGGCTACACCTTC. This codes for CASNPDSWDYGYTF. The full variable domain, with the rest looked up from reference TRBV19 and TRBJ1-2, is DGGITQSPKYLFRKEGQNVTLSCEQNLNHDAMYWYRQDPGQGLRLIYYSQIVNDFQKGDIAEGYSVSREKKESFPLTVTSAQKNPTAFYLCASNPDSWDYGYTFGSGTRLTVV.

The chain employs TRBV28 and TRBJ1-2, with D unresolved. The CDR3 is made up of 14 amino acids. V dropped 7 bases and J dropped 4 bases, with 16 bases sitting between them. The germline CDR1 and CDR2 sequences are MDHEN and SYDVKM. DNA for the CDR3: TGTGCCAGCACCCTTTCCCGCAGTGTCTATGGCTACACCTTC. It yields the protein CASTLSRSVYGYTF.

The CDR3 reads CASSQVGRADTQYF. The CDR3 coding sequence is TGTGCCAGCAGCCAAGTAGGGAGAGCAGATACGCAGTATTTT. This sequence joins TRBV9 and TRBJ2-3, with TRBD2 as a possible D gene (5 bases). There are 14 residues in the CDR3. Trimming left V 4 bases short and J 4 bases short, with 13 bases between. Per the germline V gene, CDR1 is SGDLS and CDR2 is YYNGEE.

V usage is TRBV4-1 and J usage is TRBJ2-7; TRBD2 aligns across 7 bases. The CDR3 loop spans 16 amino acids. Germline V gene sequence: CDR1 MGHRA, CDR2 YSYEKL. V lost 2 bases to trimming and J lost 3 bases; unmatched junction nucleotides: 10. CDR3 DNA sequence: TGCGCCAGCAGCCAAACAATGGGGGGGTCGGTCTACGAGCAGTACTTC. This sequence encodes CASSQTMGGSVYEQYF.

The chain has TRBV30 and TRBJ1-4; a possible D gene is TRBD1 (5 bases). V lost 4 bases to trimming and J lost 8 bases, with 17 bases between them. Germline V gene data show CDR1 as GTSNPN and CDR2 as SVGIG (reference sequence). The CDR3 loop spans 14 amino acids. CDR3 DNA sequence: TGTGCCTGGAAAGTGGGGGTAGGAGGGGAAAAACTGTTTTTT. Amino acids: CAWKVGVGGEKLFF.

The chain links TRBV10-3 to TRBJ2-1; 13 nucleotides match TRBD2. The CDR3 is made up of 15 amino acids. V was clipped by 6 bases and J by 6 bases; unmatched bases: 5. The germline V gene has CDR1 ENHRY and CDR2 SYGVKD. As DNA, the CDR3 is TGTGCCATCAGAAGACTAGCGGGGGGACCCAATGAGCAGTTCTTC. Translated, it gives CAIRRLAGGPNEQFF.

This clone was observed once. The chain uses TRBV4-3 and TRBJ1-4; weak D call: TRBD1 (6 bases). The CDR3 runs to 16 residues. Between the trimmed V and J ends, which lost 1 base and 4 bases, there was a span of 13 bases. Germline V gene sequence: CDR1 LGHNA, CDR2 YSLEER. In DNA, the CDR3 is TGCGCCAGCAGCCAAGTCCCGGGACAAATTAATGAAAAACTGTTTTTT. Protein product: CASSQVPGQINEKLFF.

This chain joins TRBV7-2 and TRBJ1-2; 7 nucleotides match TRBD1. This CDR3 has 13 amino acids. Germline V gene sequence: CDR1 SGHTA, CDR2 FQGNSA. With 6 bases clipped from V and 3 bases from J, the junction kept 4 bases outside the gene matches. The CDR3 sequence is CASRPTGYYGYTF. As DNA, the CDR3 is TGTGCCAGCAGACCGACAGGGTACTATGGCTACACCTTC.